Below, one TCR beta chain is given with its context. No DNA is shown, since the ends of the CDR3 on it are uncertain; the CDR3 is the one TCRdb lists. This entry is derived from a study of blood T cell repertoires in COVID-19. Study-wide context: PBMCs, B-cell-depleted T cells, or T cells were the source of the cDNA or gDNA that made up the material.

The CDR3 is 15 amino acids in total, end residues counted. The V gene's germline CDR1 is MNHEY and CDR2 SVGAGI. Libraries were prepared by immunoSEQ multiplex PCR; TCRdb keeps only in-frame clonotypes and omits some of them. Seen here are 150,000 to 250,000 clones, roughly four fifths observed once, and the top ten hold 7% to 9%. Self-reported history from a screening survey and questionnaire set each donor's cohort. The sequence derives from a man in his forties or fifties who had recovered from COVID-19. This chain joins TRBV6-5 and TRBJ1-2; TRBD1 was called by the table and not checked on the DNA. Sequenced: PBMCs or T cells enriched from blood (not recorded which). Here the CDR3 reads CASSTSTGNGYGYTF.